Each of the 25 T cell receptor beta chains below was sequenced from the same sample in a study of T cell responses to AZD1222 COVID-19 vaccine. Generated by immunoSEQ multiplex PCR, the TCRdb table keeps only in-frame clones and is missing some. The sample has around 140,000 clones, about 89% seen once. The sample was peripheral blood, taken on day 0 of AZD1222 vaccination. These receptors all come from an adult in good health.

Only one count was recorded for this clone. The gene calls are TRBV5-1 and TRBJ2-4, with 7 positions matching TRBD1. The V gene's germline CDR1 is SGHRS and CDR2 YFSETQ. The CDR3 is 12 residues long. V was pared by 3 bases and J by 7 bases, with 1 base of the junction left unmatched. The CDR3 coding sequence is TGCGCCAGCAGCTCGACAGGGAACATTCAGTACTTC. This codes for CASSSTGNIQYF.

CDR3 sequence reads: CASSNEQADEKLFF. CDR3 bases: TGTGCCAGCAGCAATGAACAGGCGGACGAAAAACTGTTTTTT. This sequence joins TRBV21-1 and TRBJ1-4; the table names TRBD1, a call not compared with the DNA. TRBV21-1 is deemed a pseudogene. This CDR3 has 14 residues.

V is TRBV9 and J is TRBJ2-1; possibly TRBD2 for D (6 bases). CDR3 length equals 16 residues. The V gene lost 0 bases and the J gene lost 2 bases, with 12 bases spanning the gap. Germline assignment: CDR1 SGDLS and CDR2 YYNGEE. CDR3 DNA sequence: TGTGCCAGCAGCGTAGAAACCGGGAGTGCCTACAATGAGCAGTTCTTC. This codes for CASSVETGSAYNEQFF.

The V call is TRBV4-3, the J call TRBJ1-1, with D tentatively TRBD1 (5 bases). Germline V CDR1 and CDR2: LGHNA, YSLEER. V shed 6 bases and J shed 2 bases, with 10 bases lying between them. CDR3 length: 13 amino acids. The CDR3 DNA sequence: TGCGCCAGCAGTCGGGGGATCAACACTGAAGCTTTCTTT. Its protein product is CASSRGINTEAFF.

For the CDR3, the DNA is TGTGCCAGCAGATTGAGCGGGAGGGCGTCAGATACGCAGTATTTT. Its translation: CASRLSGRASDTQYF. The chain uses TRBV5-4 and TRBJ2-3; 10 bases align to TRBD2. V shed 5 bases, J shed 4 bases, and the junction held 7 bases outside the gene matches. The CDR3 is 15 residues long. Looked up from germline, CDR1 is SGHNT and CDR2 is YYREEE (reference sequence).

V and J are TRBV6-5 and TRBJ1-2, with 11 bases that match TRBD1. The CDR3 is 14 amino acids. V lost 7 bases and J lost 6; bases outside the gene matches: 7. Per the germline V gene, CDR1 is MNHEY and CDR2 is SVGAGI. The CDR3 coding sequence is TGTGCCAGCAACCTTCCGGGACAGGGGGATGGCTACACCTTC. Amino acids: CASNLPGQGDGYTF.

The CDR3 protein is CASSESEGDTDTQYF. The CDR3, as DNA: TGTGCCAGCAGTGAGTCGGAGGGGGACACAGATACGCAGTATTTT. V and J are TRBV6-1 and TRBJ2-3; either TRBD1 or TRBD2 may supply D (6 bases each). The germline V gene has CDR1 MNHNS and CDR2 SASEGT. The CDR3 is 15 residues long. V shed 3 bases and J shed 2 bases, with 12 bases lying between them.

V usage is TRBV27 and J usage is TRBJ1-3; D might be TRBD1 (5 bases). The CDR3 has 14 residues. The V gene lost 2 bases and the J gene lost 11 bases, with 16 bases spanning the gap. Germline values: CDR1 MNHEY, CDR2 SMNVEV (reference sequence). This CDR3 is CASSLGVGATAIYF. The DNA of the CDR3 is TGTGCCAGCAGTTTAGGGGTCGGAGCGACAGCCATATATTTT.

CDR3 loop: CASSDRLGEKLFF. The CDR3 bases are TGTGCCAGCAGTGACAGGCTCGGCGAAAAACTGTTTTTT. V usage is TRBV6-1 and J usage is TRBJ1-4; no reliable D call. Germline V gene sequence: CDR1 MNHNS, CDR2 SASEGT. Trimming removed 3 bases from V and 8 bases from J, with 10 bases in between. This CDR3 has 13 amino acids.

This chain connects TRBV19 to TRBJ2-7, with D tentatively TRBD2 (6 bases). Germline lookup yields CDR1 LNHDA and CDR2 SQIVND (reference sequence). The CDR3 length is 15 residues. V lost 4 bases, J lost 3 bases, and 16 bases lay in between. The CDR3 reads CASSTQGSGFYEQYF. The CDR3 nucleotides are TGTGCCAGTAGTACCCAGGGAAGCGGGTTCTACGAGCAGTACTTC.

V is TRBV28 and J is TRBJ1-5, with D unresolved. The CDR3 runs to 13 residues. Germline V CDR1 and CDR2: MDHEN, SYDVKM. Between the trimmed V and J ends, which lost 5 bases and 6 bases, there was a span of 11 bases. Here the CDR3 reads CASSLFSGQPQHF. The CDR3 nucleotides are TGTGCCAGCAGTCTTTTCTCGGGTCAGCCCCAGCATTTT.

As regards this clone: Other nucleotide sequences from this sample produce the same CDR3. The chain employs TRBV12-3 or TRBV12-4 and TRBJ2-2, with unresolved D. The CDR3 spans 13 residues. With 3 bases removed from V and 5 bases from J, the gap between germline ends came to 7 bases. The CDR3 region is CASSFSVTGELFF. In DNA form, the CDR3 reads TGTGCCAGCAGTTTTTCAGTAACCGGGGAGCTGTTTTTT.

In the case of this clone: Other nucleotide sequences from this sample produce the same CDR3. The gene calls are TRBV10-3 and TRBJ2-7; 7 nucleotides line up with TRBD2. The V gene's germline CDR1 is ENHRY and CDR2 SYGVKD. The ends lost 6 bases at V and 3 bases at J; junction bases unmatched: 2. The CDR3 covers 12 residues. The chain's CDR3 is CAISASGYEQYF. Written as DNA, the CDR3 is TGTGCCATCAGCGCTAGCGGCTACGAGCAGTACTTC.

A few counts support this clone. The V and J genes are TRBV11-2 and TRBJ2-5; no clear D. Per the germline V gene, CDR1 is SGHAT and CDR2 is FQNNGV. The CDR3 contains 14 residues. V lost 10 bases, J lost 5 bases, and 20 bases lay in between. In DNA form, the CDR3 reads TGTGCCACTCGCATCGAAGTGTTATCGGAGACCCAGTACTTC. Encoded protein: CATRIEVLSETQYF.

This chain links TRBV10-3 with TRBJ1-2; D call uncertain. Per germline, CDR1 ENHRY and CDR2 SYGVKD. The CDR3 is made up of 13 amino acids. The V end lost 3 bases, the J end lost 4 bases, and 9 bases lay between the germline ends. The CDR3 DNA is TGTGCCATCAGTGATTACAGTACCTATGGCTACACCTTC. Protein sequence: CAISDYSTYGYTF.

The J gene is TRBJ1-2, the V gene TRBV4-1, with D possibly being TRBD1 (5 bases). The germline CDR1 and CDR2 sequences are MGHRA and YSYEKL. With 2 bases removed from V and 6 bases from J, the gap between germline ends came to 13 bases. The CDR3 loop spans 14 amino acids. The CDR3 loop reads CASSQRGPGNGYTF. Here the CDR3 DNA reads TGCGCCAGCAGCCAACGTGGGCCAGGGAATGGCTACACCTTC.

The gene calls are TRBV10-3 and TRBJ1-1; D not resolved. The CDR3 covers 15 residues. Germline V gives CDR1 ENHRY, CDR2 SYGVKD. V was shortened by 4 bases and J by 1 base, with 13 bases between the two germline ends. CDR3 sequence: CAISVGMTGNTEAFF. CDR3 bases: TGTGCCATCAGTGTTGGGATGACGGGGAACACTGAAGCTTTCTTT.

V and J are TRBV4-1 and TRBJ2-2; D not certain. The CDR3 is 13 residues long. Germline assignment: CDR1 MGHRA and CDR2 YSYEKL. Trimming cost V 9 bases and J 2 bases, with 10 bases left between them. DNA for the CDR3: TGCGCCAGTAAAGGTCCTAACACCGGGGAGCTGTTTTTT. It is translated as CASKGPNTGELFF.

The chain has TRBV11-2 and TRBJ2-1; 9 nucleotides align to TRBD2. V was pared by 8 bases and J by 3 bases, with 5 bases of the junction left unmatched. This CDR3 region has 14 residues. Germline CDR1 is SGHAT and CDR2 is FQNNGV. CDR3 in amino acids: CASCQRGDYNEQFF. Here the CDR3 DNA reads TGTGCCAGCTGCCAGCGGGGGGACTACAATGAGCAGTTCTTC.

The chain carries TRBV7-9 and TRBJ1-1, with TRBD1 as a possible D gene (6 bases). Germline CDR1 and CDR2: SEHNR and FQNEAQ (reference sequence). The CDR3 has 14 amino acids. V dropped 3 bases and J dropped 6 bases, with 14 bases sitting between them. For the CDR3, the DNA is TGTGCCAGCAGCTTGAGGGGGGCAGGACCTGAAGCTTTCTTT. It is translated as CASSLRGAGPEAFF.

The V call is TRBV6-5, the J call TRBJ1-3; possible D gene TRBD1, 6 bases. In germline, CDR1 is MNHEY, CDR2 SVGAGI. The length of the CDR3 is 14 residues. V was trimmed by 6 bases and J by 4 bases, leaving 13 bases between them. As DNA, the CDR3 is TGTGCCAGCAGCCGCAGGGGACGCGGAAACACCATATATTTT. Its translation is CASSRRGRGNTIYF.

This chain connects TRBV4-3 to TRBJ2-6, with D possibly matching TRBD1 (6 bases). The CDR3 has 16 amino acids. Germline V CDR1 and CDR2: LGHNA, YSLEER. Trimming cost V 0 bases and J 2 bases, with 8 bases left between them. For the CDR3, the DNA is TGCGCCAGCAGCCAAGATGGGGGCGCTGGGGCCAACGTCCTGACTTTC. It encodes CASSQDGGAGANVLTF.

The gene calls are TRBV24-1 and TRBJ1-5; D unclear. This CDR3 spans 12 amino acids. V lost 1 base, J lost 5 bases, and 2 bases lay in between. Germline loops: CDR1 KGHDR, CDR2 SFDVKD. The CDR3 here is CATSDFDQPQHF. The CDR3 DNA sequence: TGTGCCACCAGTGATTTTGATCAGCCCCAGCATTTT.

CDR3 sequence reads: CASRFRVGEQYF. The CDR3 bases are TGTGCCAGCAGGTTCAGGGTTGGCGAGCAGTACTTC. This chain links TRBV28 with TRBJ2-7; D possibly corresponds to TRBD1 (5 bases). Between the trimmed V and J ends, which lost 6 bases and 6 bases, there was a span of 12 bases. This CDR3 is 12 amino acids long. Per the germline V gene, CDR1 is MDHEN and CDR2 is SYDVKM.

The rearrangement joins TRBV6-2 or TRBV6-3 to TRBJ2-2; D is uncertain. Germline V lookup: CDR1 MNHEY, CDR2 SVGEGT. CDR3 length: 14 residues. Trimming cost V 2 bases and J 3 bases, with 7 bases left between them. As DNA, the CDR3 is TGTGCCAGCAGTTACAACGGTTACACCGGGGAGCTGTTTTTT. It specifies CASSYNGYTGELFF.